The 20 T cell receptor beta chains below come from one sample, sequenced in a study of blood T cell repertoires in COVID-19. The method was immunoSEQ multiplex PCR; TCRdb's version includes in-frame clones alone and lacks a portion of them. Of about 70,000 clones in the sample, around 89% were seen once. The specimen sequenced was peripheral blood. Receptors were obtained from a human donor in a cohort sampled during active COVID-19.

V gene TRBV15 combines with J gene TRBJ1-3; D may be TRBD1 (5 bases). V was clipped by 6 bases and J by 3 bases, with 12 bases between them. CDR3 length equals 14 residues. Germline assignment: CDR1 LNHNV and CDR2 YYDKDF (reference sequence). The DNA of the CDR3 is TGTGCCACCAGTCCAGGGTCCGGTGGAAACACCATATATTTT. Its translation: CATSPGSGGNTIYF. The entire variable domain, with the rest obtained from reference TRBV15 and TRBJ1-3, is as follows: DAMVIQNPRYQVTQFGKPVTLSCSQTLNHNVMYWYQQKSSQAPKLLFHYYDKDFNNEADTPDNFQSRRPNTSFCFLDIRSPGLGDTAMYLCATSPGSGGNTIYFGEGSWLTVV.

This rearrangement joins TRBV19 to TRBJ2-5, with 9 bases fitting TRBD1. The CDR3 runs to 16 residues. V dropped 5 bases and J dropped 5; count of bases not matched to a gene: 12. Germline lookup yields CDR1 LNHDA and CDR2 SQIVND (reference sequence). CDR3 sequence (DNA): TGTGCCAGTAGTTTGAATGGACAGGGGATGGGGGAGACCCAGTACTTC. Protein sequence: CASSLNGQGMGETQYF.

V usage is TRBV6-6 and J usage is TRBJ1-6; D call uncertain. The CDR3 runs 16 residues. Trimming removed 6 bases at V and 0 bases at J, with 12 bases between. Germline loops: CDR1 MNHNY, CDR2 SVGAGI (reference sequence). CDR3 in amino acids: CASSDAQSSYNSPLHF. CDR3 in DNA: TGTGCCAGCAGCGACGCACAGAGCTCCTATAATTCACCCCTCCACTTT.

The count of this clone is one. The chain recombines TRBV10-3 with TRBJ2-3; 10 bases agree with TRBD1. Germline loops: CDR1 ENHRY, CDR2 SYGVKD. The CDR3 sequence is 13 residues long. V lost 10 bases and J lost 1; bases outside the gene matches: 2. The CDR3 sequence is CATGQGGTDTQYF. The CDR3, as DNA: TGTGCCACCGGACAGGGGGGCACAGATACGCAGTATTTT.

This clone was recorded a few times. The CDR3, as DNA: TGTGCCAGCAGTTACGATACAGGGAATATCGAGCAGTACTTC. Translating it yields CASSYDTGNIEQYF. The genes are TRBV6-5 and TRBJ2-7, with D perhaps matching TRBD1 (6 bases). The CDR3 is 14 amino acids. The germline V gene has CDR1 MNHEY and CDR2 SVGAGI. The V and J ends lost 2 bases and 6 bases respectively, with 14 bases between them.

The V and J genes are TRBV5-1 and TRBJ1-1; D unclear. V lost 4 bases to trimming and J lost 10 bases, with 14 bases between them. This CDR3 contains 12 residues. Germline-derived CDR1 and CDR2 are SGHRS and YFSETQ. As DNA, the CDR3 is TGCGCCAGCAGCCTTAGGCCCGGGTCAGCTTTCTTT. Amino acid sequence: CASSLRPGSAFF.

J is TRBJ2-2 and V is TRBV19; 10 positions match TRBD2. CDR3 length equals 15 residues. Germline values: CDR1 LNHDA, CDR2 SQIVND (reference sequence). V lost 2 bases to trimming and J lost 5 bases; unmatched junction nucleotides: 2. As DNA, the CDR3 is TGTGCCAGTAGTATAAGCGGGAGGGGGACCGGGGAGCTGTTTTTT. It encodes CASSISGRGTGELFF.

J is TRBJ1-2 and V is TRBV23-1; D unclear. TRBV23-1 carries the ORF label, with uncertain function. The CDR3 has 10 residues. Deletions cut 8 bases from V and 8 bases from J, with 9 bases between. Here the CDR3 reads CASFVRGYTF. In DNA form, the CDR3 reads TGCGCCAGCTTTGTTCGGGGCTACACCTTC.

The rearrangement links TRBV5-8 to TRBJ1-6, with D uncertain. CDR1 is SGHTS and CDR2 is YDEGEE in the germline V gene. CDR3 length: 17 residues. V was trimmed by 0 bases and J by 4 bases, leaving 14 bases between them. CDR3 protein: CASSLGAPARYNSPLHF. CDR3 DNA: TGTGCCAGCAGCTTGGGGGCCCCGGCCCGATATAATTCACCCCTCCACTTT.

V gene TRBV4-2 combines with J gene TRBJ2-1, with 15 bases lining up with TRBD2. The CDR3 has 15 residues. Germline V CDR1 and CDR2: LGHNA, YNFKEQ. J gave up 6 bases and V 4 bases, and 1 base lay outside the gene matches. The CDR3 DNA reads TGTGCCAGCAGCCCGGGACTAGCGGGAGGCAATGAGCAGTTCTTC. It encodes CASSPGLAGGNEQFF.

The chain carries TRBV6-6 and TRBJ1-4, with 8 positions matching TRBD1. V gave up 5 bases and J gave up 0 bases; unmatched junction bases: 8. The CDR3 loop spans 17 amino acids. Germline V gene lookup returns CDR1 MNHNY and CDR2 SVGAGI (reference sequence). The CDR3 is CASSLGQGKATNEKLFF. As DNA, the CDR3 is TGTGCCAGCAGTCTTGGACAGGGTAAAGCAACTAATGAAAAACTGTTTTTT.

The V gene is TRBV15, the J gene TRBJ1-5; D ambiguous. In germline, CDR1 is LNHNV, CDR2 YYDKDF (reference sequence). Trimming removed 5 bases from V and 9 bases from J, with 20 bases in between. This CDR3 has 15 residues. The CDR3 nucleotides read TGTGCCACCAGCCCTCGGAGGGTCGGATCAATGCCCCAGCATTTT. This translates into CATSPRRVGSMPQHF. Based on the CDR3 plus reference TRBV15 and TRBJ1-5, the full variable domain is DAMVIQNPRYQVTQFGKPVTLSCSQTLNHNVMYWYQQKSSQAPKLLFHYYDKDFNNEADTPDNFQSRRPNTSFCFLDIRSPGLGDTAMYLCATSPRRVGSMPQHFGDGTRLSIL.

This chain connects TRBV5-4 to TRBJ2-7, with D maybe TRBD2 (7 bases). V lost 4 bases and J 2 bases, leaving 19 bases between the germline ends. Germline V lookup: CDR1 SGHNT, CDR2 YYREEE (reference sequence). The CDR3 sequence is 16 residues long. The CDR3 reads CASSPGGREGTYEQYF. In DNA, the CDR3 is TGTGCCAGCAGCCCCGGGGGCAGGGAGGGCACCTACGAGCAGTACTTC. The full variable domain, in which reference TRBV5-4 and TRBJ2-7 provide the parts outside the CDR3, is ETGVTQSPTHLIKTRGQQVTLRCSSQSGHNTVSWYQQALGQGPQFIFQYYREEENGRGNFPPRFSGLQFPNYSSELNVNALELDDSALYLCASSPGGREGTYEQYFGPGTRLTVT.

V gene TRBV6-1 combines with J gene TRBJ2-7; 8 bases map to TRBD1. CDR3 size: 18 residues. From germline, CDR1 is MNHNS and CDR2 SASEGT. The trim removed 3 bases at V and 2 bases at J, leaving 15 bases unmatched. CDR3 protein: CASSEGRGRLTRTYEQYF. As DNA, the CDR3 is TGTGCCAGCAGTGAGGGCAGGGGGCGCTTGACCAGAACCTACGAGCAGTACTTC.

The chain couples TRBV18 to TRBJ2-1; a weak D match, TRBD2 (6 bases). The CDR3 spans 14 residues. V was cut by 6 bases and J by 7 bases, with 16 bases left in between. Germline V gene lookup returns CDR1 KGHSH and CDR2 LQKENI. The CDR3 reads CASSDWRAFNEQFF. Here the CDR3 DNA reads TGTGCCAGCTCGGATTGGAGGGCCTTTAATGAGCAGTTCTTC.

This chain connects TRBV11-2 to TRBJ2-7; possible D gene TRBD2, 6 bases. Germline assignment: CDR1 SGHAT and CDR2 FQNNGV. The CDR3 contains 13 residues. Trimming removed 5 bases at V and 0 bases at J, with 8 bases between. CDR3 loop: CASSRDSSYEQYF. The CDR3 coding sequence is TGTGCCAGCAGCCGGGACTCCTCCTACGAGCAGTACTTC.

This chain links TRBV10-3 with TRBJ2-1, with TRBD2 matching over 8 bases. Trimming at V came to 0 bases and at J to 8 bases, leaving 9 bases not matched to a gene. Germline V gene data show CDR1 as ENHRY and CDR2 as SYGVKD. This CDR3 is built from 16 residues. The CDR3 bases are TGTGCCATCAGTGAGTCGAAGGGACTAGGGGGGGATGAGCAGTTCTTC. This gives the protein CAISESKGLGGDEQFF.

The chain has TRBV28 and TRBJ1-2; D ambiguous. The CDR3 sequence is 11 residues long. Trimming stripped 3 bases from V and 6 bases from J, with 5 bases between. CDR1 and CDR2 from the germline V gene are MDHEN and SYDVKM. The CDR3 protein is CASSLRDGYTF. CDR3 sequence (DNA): TGTGCCAGCAGTTTGAGGGATGGCTACACCTTC.

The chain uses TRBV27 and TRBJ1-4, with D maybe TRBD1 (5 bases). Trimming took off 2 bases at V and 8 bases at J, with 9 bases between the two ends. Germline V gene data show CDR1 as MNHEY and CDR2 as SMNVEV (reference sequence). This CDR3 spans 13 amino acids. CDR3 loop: CASSLNRLEKLFF. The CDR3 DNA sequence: TGTGCCAGCAGTTTAAACAGGCTCGAAAAACTGTTTTTT.

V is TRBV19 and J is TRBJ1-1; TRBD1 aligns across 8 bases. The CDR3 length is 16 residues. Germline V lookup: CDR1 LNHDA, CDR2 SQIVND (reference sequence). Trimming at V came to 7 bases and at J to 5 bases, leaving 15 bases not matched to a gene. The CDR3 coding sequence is TGTGCCAGTAACTCGCCCCAGGGGGCGCGAGGTACTGAAGCTTTCTTT. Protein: CASNSPQGARGTEAFF.